Below, 19 T cell receptor beta chains from the same sample are listed, as sequenced in a study of blood T cell repertoires in COVID-19 (dated by TCRdb to the early 2020s). The library was obtained by the immunoSEQ multiplex PCR assay. TCRdb limited this immuneACCESS table to in-frame rearrangements with V and J called. A share of clones is missing; checked studies link under half to unresolved V genes, and the rest is unexplained. A total of 350,000 to 550,000 clones appear in this sample, 87% of them only once. Almost 2% of the sample rests with the top ten. Sequencing used PBMCs or T cells enriched from blood (not recorded which). Receptors originate from a woman younger than 35 with acute COVID-19.

The chain uses TRBV4-2 and TRBJ1-4; 8 nucleotides align to TRBD1. Germline V gene lookup returns CDR1 LGHNA and CDR2 YNFKEQ. The CDR3 totals 15 residues. V shed 1 base, J shed 8 bases, and the junction held 6 bases outside the gene matches. The CDR3 DNA reads TGTGCCAGCAGCCAAGGGACAGGGCGTGGGGAAAAACTGTTTTTT. Translation: CASSQGTGRGEKLFF.

The chain is built from TRBV20-1 and TRBJ2-3; TRBD2 matches at 10 bases. Germline loops: CDR1 DFQATT, CDR2 SNEGSKA (reference sequence). V trimming: 3 bases; J trimming: 1 base; junction bases outside the gene matches: 4. The CDR3 has 15 residues. CDR3: CSASSGLAGTDTQYF. CDR3 coding DNA: TGCAGTGCTAGTTCCGGACTAGCGGGCACAGATACGCAGTATTTT.

The chain couples TRBV9 to TRBJ2-3; D gene unclear. Trimming pared 0 bases from V and 4 bases from J, leaving 6 bases between. The CDR3 runs 13 residues. The germline CDR1 and CDR2 sequences are SGDLS and YYNGEE. CDR3 sequence: CASSVAPPDTQYF. As DNA, the CDR3 is TGTGCCAGCAGCGTAGCCCCTCCAGATACGCAGTATTTT.

This chain uses TRBV5-1 with TRBJ1-4, with TRBD1 matching 7 bases. Germline CDR1 SGHRS, CDR2 YFSETQ. This CDR3 is built from 15 residues. V gave up 4 bases and J gave up 8 bases; unmatched junction bases: 11. CDR3 in DNA: TGCGCCAGCAGCAGGGTGCAGGGGGGCCGGGAAAAACTGTTTTTT. Translating gives CASSRVQGGREKLFF.

For the CDR3, the DNA is TGTGCCAGCCTCGTCCGACAGGGTGAAGCTTTCTTT. Translating it yields CASLVRQGEAFF. The chain couples TRBV2 to TRBJ1-1; 7 bases match TRBD1. The CDR3 covers 12 residues. V shed 8 bases and J 7 bases; nucleotides not matched to a gene: 7. CDR1 SNHLY and CDR2 FYNNEI come from the germline V gene.

This chain links TRBV28 with TRBJ2-2; D unclear. V lost 8 bases and J 5 bases, leaving 9 bases between the germline ends. In germline, CDR1 is MDHEN, CDR2 SYDVKM. The CDR3 contains 12 residues. CDR3 sequence (DNA): TGTGCCAGCCGCCTAGAGACCGGGGAGCTGTTTTTT. It translates to CASRLETGELFF.

The chain combines TRBV28 with TRBJ2-1; a possible D gene is TRBD1 (5 bases). CDR1 MDHEN and CDR2 SYDVKM come from the germline V gene. CDR3 length: 16 residues. The V end was cut by 5 bases, the J end by 8 bases, with 22 bases between. CDR3 sequence (DNA): TGTGCCAGCAGTGCACAGGTCCGAACCCTTATCGATGAGCAGTTCTTC. This sequence encodes CASSAQVRTLIDEQFF. The whole variable domain, remainder taken from reference TRBV28 and TRBJ2-1, is DVKVTQSSRYLVKRTGEKVFLECVQDMDHENMFWYRQDPGLGLRLIYFSYDVKMKEKGDIPEGYSVSREKKERFSLILESASTNQTSMYLCASSAQVRTLIDEQFFGPGTRLTVL.

The rearrangement uses TRBV5-1 and TRBJ1-1, with D perhaps TRBD1 (6 bases). CDR3 length: 15 residues. V lost 4 bases, J lost 0 bases, and 13 bases lay in between. CDR1 SGHRS and CDR2 YFSETQ come from the germline V gene. In nucleotides, the CDR3 is TGCGCCAGCAGCAGTCACAGGGATATGAACACTGAAGCTTTCTTT. Its protein product is CASSSHRDMNTEAFF.

The chain is built from TRBV4-2 and TRBJ2-3; 7 positions agree with TRBD2. CDR1 LGHNA and CDR2 YNFKEQ come from the germline V gene. This CDR3 is 17 amino acids long. Trimming at V came to 1 base and at J to 2 bases, leaving 9 bases not matched to a gene. DNA for the CDR3: TGTGCCAGCAGCCAAGGCCCGGGGGGAAAAACCACAGATACGCAGTATTTT. This codes for CASSQGPGGKTTDTQYF.

The chain employs TRBV7-9 and TRBJ1-5; 9 positions agree with TRBD1. The CDR3 covers 19 residues. Trimming removed 6 bases from V and 3 bases from J; junction bases left unmatched: 18. Germline loops: CDR1 SEHNR, CDR2 FQNEAQ (reference sequence). The CDR3 here is CASSQTGGAPSIDNQPQHF. CDR3 coding DNA: TGTGCCAGCAGTCAAACAGGGGGCGCTCCGTCTATCGACAATCAGCCCCAGCATTTT.

The chain is built from TRBV27 and TRBJ2-4; 7 bases match TRBD2. The CDR3 extends over 16 amino acids. Looked up from germline, CDR1 is MNHEY and CDR2 is SMNVEV (reference sequence). The junction had 11 bases not matched to a gene; V was cut back by 7 bases and J by 2 bases. Here the CDR3 reads CASTDVREGTKNIQYF. As DNA, the CDR3 is TGTGCCAGCACCGACGTCAGGGAGGGTACCAAAAACATTCAGTACTTC.

The rearrangement links TRBV20-1 to TRBJ2-1; 11 nucleotides match TRBD2. Trimming removed 3 bases from V and 6 bases from J; junction bases left unmatched: 4. Germline V lookup: CDR1 DFQATT, CDR2 SNEGSKA (reference sequence). The CDR3 runs 14 residues. In nucleotides, the CDR3 is TGCAGTGCTAGTAGACTAGCGGGGCCCAATGAGCAGTTCTTC. This sequence encodes CSASRLAGPNEQFF.

The V gene is TRBV2, the J gene TRBJ2-3, with D perhaps matching TRBD2 (6 bases). The CDR3 is 17 residues long. Trimming removed 3 bases from V and 0 bases from J, with 16 bases in between. Germline loops: CDR1 SNHLY, CDR2 FYNNEI. The CDR3 protein is CASSDSLEGTSTDTQYF. The DNA for the CDR3 is TGTGCCAGCAGTGACAGTTTAGAAGGGACTAGCACAGATACGCAGTATTTT.

The chain has TRBV3-1 (or the pseudogene TRBV3-2) and TRBJ1-4; TRBD1 aligns across 7 bases. This CDR3 has 15 amino acids. The germline V gene has CDR1 LGHDT and CDR2 YNNKEL (reference sequence). After removal of 1 base from V and 12 bases from J, the junction contained 11 bases not matched to a gene. CDR3 loop: CASSQAHRPQGELFF. CDR3 sequence (DNA): TGTGCCAGCAGCCAAGCGCACAGGCCCCAGGGGGAACTGTTTTTT.

The genes are TRBV10-3 and TRBJ1-1; D call uncertain. Trimming removed 0 bases from V and 6 bases from J, with 14 bases in between. Germline-derived CDR1 and CDR2 are ENHRY and SYGVKD. The CDR3 length is 15 residues. This CDR3 reads CAISESGDRVAEAFF. CDR3 in DNA: TGTGCCATCAGTGAGTCGGGCGACCGAGTGGCTGAAGCTTTCTTT.

Only a few counts were recorded for this clone. The chain has TRBV9 and TRBJ2-7; 9 bases are shared with TRBD2. CDR3 length: 15 residues. Trimming cost V 0 bases and J 6 bases; bases outside gene matches: 7. Germline V CDR1 and CDR2: SGDLS, YYNGEE. The CDR3 loop reads CASSVGGASGVEQYF. The CDR3 region has the DNA TGTGCCAGCAGCGTAGGAGGAGCTAGCGGGGTCGAGCAGTACTTC.

The V call is TRBV5-4, the J call TRBJ1-3, with 7 bases that match TRBD1. Looked up from germline, CDR1 is SGHNT and CDR2 is YYREEE (reference sequence). The length of the CDR3 is 16 residues. V lost 0 bases and J lost 0; bases outside the gene matches: 3. This chain's CDR3 is CASSLDRGTSGNTIYF. The DNA for the CDR3 is TGTGCCAGCAGCTTGGACAGGGGTACCTCTGGAAACACCATATATTTT. The full variable domain, in which reference TRBV5-4 and TRBJ1-3 provide the parts outside the CDR3, is ETGVTQSPTHLIKTRGQQVTLRCSSQSGHNTVSWYQQALGQGPQFIFQYYREEENGRGNFPPRFSGLQFPNYSSELNVNALELDDSALYLCASSLDRGTSGNTIYFGEGSWLTVV.

The J gene is TRBJ1-4, the V gene TRBV19; D is undetermined. Trimming left V 0 bases short and J 3 bases short, with 14 bases between. There are 17 residues in the CDR3. Germline assignment: CDR1 LNHDA and CDR2 SQIVND (reference sequence). CDR3 region: CASSIEGLRGSNEKLFF. DNA of the CDR3: TGTGCCAGTAGTATAGAGGGTCTCCGGGGATCTAATGAAAAACTGTTTTTT.

V and J are TRBV6-5 and TRBJ1-1, with D perhaps matching TRBD1 (6 bases). This CDR3 has 11 amino acids. V lost 7 bases and J lost 6, with 9 bases in between. CDR1 MNHEY and CDR2 SVGAGI come from the germline V gene. In DNA, the CDR3 is TGTGCCAGCAAGACAGGTTCTGAAGCTTTCTTT. Translated: CASKTGSEAFF.